The rows below give T cell receptor beta chains drawn from one sample of a study of blood T cells in healthy people across ages. TCRdb analysed the 5' RACE reads with MiXCR anew, one entry per CDR3 protein. The sample yields 500,000 to 650,000 distinct CDR3 sequences, about 28% seen once. This same sample was also taken into another study, of T cells of mothers and their children.

Sequencing input: blood. The receptor source for this set is a boy between 2 and 10 years old in good health. Both conserved end residues are trimmed from each CDR3. Clone sizes are given selectively: once, few, many, or a class where the clone is expanded.

clone size	V gene	J gene	CDR3 protein
NA	TRBV11-2	TRBJ2-2	ASSLWSGGVPGELF
few	TRBV21-1	TRBJ2-1	ASSKTGANEQF
NA	TRBV12-3/TRBV12-4	TRBJ1-5	ASSYTINQPQH
NA	TRBV14	TRBJ1-2	ASRKGSGYGYT
NA	TRBV20-1	TRBJ1-5	SASGQRWGVIQPQH
NA	TRBV10-3	TRBJ2-5	AISESRGQGTETQY
few	TRBV27	TRBJ2-1	ASSPGTGHNEQF
few	TRBV5-1	TRBJ2-2	ASSLGPGLGTGELF
few	TRBV28	TRBJ1-5	ASSSAPGGDQPQH
few	TRBV9	TRBJ2-5	ASSVSGVGETQY
few	TRBV20-1	TRBJ2-5	SAREGGSGVQETQY
few	TRBV27	TRBJ1-6	ASRPTGINSPLH
NA	TRBV7-8	TRBJ2-1	ASSLIVGPGDNEQF
few	TRBV7-6	TRBJ2-7	ASSLRDVSLAGAGYEQY